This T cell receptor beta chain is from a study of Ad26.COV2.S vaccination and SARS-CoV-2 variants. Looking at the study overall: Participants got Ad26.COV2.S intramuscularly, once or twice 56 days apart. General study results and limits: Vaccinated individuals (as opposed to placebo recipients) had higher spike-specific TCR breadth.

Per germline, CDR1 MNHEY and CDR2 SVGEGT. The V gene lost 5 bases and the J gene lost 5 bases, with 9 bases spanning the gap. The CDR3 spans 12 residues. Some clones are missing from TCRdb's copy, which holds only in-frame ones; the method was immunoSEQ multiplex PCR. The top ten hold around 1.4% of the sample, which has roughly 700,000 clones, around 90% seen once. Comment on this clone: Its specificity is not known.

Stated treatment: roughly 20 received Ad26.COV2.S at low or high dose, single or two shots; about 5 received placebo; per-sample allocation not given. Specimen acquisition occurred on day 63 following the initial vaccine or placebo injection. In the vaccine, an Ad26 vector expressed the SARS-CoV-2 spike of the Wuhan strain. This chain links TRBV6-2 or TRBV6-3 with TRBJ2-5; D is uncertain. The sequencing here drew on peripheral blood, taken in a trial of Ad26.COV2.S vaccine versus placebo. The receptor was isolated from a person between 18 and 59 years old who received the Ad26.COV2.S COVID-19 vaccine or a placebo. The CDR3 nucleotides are TGTGCCAGCAGTGGTGGGGATGAGACCCAGTACTTC. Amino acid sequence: CASSGGDETQYF.